The clone carrying this T cell receptor beta chain was found once. The antigen remains unidentified. The table came from immunoSEQ multiplex PCR; TCRdb's copy has only in-frame clones and leaves some out. The sample has about 83,000 clones, around nine tenths seen once. This specimen belongs to a study of T cell responses to AZD1222 COVID-19 vaccine. Broader study findings: Spike-specific TCR breadth and depth were elevated following two AZD1222 doses. The donor cohort was predominantly white British with a female majority, and clonal diversity may have been underestimated. Of the AZD1222 recipients, only 5 or 6 were seropositive at baseline. The study sampled repertoires only after the peak T cell response.

The CDR3 has 14 amino acids. CDR1 and CDR2 (germline): LNHDA, SQIVND (reference sequence). With 1 base clipped from V and 10 bases from J, the junction kept 9 bases outside the gene matches. The TCR was taken from an adult in good health. The specimen was peripheral blood, collected on day 0 of MenACWY control vaccination. The J gene is TRBJ1-1, the V gene TRBV19, with TRBD1 matching 7 bases. The CDR3 loop is CASSIGLRGRGAFF. The CDR3 DNA reads TGTGCCAGTAGTATAGGACTTAGGGGGCGCGGAGCTTTCTTT.